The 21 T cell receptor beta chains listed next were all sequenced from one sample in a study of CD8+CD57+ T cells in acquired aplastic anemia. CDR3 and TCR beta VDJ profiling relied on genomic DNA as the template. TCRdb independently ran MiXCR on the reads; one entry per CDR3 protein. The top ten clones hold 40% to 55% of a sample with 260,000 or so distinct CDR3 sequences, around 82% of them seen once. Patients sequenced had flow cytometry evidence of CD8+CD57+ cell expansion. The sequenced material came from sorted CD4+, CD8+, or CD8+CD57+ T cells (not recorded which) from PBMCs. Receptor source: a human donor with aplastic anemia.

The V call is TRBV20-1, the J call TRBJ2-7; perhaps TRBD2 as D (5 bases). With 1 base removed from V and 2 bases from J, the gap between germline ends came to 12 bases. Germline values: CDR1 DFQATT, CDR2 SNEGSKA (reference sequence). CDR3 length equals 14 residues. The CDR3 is CSARVSAEAYEQYF. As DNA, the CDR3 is TGCAGTGCTAGAGTGAGCGCGGAGGCCTACGAGCAGTACTTC.

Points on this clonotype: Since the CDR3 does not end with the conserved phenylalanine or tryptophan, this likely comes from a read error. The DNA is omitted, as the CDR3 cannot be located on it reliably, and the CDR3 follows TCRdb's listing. CDR3 sequence: CASSFVGRLNTEA. The chain employs TRBV7-9 and TRBJ2-3. The CDR3 is 13 amino acids long, termini counted. Germline V gene data show CDR1 as SEHNR and CDR2 as FQNEAQ (reference sequence).

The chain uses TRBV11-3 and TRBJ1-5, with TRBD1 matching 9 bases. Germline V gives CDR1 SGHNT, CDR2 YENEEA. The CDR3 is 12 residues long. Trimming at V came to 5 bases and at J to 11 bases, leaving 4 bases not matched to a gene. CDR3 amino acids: CASSLRDRAQHF. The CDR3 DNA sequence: TGTGCCAGCAGCCTCCGGGACAGGGCCCAGCATTTT.

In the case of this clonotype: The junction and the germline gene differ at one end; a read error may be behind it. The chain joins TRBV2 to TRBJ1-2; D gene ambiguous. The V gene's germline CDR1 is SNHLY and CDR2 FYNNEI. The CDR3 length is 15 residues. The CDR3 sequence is CASSEGGRPNYVYTF. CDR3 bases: TGTGCCAGCAGTGAGGGTGGAAGGCCAAACTATGTCTACACCTTC.

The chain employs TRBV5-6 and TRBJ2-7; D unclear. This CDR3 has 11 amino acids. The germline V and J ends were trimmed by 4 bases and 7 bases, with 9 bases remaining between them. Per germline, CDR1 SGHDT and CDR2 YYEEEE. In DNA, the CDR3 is TGTGCCAGCAGCGTGGAGAGGGAGCAGTACGTC. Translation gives CASSVEREQYV.

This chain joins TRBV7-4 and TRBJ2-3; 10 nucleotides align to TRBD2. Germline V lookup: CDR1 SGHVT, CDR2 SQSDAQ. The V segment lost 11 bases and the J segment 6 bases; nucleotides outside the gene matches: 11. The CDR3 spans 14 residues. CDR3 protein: CACGVAGGPDTQYF. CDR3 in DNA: TGTGCCTGCGGCGTAGCGGGAGGCCCCGATACGCAGTATTTT.

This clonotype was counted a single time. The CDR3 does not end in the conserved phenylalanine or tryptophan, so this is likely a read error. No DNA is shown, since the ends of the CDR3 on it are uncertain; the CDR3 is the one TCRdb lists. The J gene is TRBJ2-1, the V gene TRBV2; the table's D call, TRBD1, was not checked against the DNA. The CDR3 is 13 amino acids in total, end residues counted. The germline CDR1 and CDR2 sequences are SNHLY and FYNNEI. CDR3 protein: CASRDRGRQVRFS.

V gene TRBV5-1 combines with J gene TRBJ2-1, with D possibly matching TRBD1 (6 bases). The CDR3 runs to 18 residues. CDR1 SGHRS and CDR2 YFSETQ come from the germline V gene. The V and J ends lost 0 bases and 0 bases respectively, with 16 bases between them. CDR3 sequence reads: CASSLGLLRGVSYNEQFF. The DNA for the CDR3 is TGCGCCAGCAGCTTGGGCCTTCTCAGGGGTGTCTCCTACAATGAGCAGTTCTTC.

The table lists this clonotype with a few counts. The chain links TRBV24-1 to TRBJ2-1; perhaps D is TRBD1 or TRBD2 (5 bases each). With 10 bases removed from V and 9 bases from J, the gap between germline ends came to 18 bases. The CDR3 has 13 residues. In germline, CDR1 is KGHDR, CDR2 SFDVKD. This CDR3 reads CATASGPRGEQFF. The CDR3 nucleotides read TGTGCCACAGCCTCGGGACCACGGGGTGAGCAGTTCTTC.

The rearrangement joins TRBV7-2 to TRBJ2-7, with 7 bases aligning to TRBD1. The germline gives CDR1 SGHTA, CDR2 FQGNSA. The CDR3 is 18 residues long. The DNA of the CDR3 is TGCGCCAGCAGCCAAGATGGGACAGAGAAATCACCCCTCTACGAGCAGTACGTC. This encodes CASSQDGTEKSPLYEQYV.

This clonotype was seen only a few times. CDR3 DNA: TGTGCCAGCAGTGGAGCAAGAACCCAGTACTTC. Protein: CASSGARTQYF. V gene TRBV25-1 combines with J gene TRBJ2-5; D is undetermined. From germline, CDR1 is MGHDK and CDR2 SYGVNS. CDR3 length: 11 residues. Trimming left V 4 bases short and J 8 bases short, with 8 bases between.

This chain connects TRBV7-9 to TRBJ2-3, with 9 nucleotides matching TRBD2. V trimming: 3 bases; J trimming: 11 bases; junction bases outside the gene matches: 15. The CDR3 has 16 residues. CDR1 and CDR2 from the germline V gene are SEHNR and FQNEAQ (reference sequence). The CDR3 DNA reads TGTGCCAGCAGCTTTCAGACAAGCGGGGGGAGCGATGAGCAGTATTTT. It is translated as CASSFQTSGGSDEQYF.

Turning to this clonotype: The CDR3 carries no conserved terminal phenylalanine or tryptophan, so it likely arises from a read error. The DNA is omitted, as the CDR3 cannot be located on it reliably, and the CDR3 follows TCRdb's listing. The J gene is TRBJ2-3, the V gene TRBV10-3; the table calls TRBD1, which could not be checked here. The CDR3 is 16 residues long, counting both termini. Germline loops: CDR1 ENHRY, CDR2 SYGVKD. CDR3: CASSYRDRLTTEYFYS.

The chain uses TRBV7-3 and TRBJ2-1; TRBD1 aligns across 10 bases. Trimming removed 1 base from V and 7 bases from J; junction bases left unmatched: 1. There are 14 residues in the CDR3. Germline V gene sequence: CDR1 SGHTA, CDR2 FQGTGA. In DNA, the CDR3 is TGTGCCAGCAGCTTAAGACAGGGGGCAAATGAGCAGTTCTTC. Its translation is CASSLRQGANEQFF.

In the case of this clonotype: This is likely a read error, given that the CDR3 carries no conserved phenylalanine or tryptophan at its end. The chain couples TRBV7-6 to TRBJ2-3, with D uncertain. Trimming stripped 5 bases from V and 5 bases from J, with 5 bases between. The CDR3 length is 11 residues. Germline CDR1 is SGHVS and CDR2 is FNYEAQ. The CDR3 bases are TGTGCCAGCAGCCCTCAAGATACGCAGTATCTT. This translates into CASSPQDTQYL.

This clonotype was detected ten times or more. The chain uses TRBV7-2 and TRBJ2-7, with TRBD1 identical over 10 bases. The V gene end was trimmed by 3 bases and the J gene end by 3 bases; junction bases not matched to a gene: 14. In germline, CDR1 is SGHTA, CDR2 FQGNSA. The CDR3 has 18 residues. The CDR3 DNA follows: TGTGCCAGCAGCTTGACAGGGGGCGCCGACTATGGCTACTACGAGCAGTACGTC. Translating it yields CASSLTGGADYGYYEQYV.

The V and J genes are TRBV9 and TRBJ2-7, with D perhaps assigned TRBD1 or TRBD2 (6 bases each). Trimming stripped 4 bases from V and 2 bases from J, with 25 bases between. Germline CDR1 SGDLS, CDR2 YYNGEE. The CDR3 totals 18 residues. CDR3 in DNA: TGTGCCAGCAGCTTCCAAGCGGGCGGGACATACGTTCCCTACGAGCAGTACGTC. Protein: CASSFQAGGTYVPYEQYV.

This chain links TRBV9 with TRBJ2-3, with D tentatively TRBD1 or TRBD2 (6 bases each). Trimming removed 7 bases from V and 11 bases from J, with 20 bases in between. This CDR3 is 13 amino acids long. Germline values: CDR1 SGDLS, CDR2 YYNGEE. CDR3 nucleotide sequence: TGTGCCAGCGGGGACGGGGGCAACGTTCAGCAGTATTTT. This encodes CASGDGGNVQQYF.

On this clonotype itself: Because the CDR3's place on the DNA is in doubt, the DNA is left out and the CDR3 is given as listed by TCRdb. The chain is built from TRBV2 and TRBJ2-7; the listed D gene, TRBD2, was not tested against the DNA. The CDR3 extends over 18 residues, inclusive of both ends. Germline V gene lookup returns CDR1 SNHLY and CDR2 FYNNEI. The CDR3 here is CASGYGPDGTEAFFGQYV.

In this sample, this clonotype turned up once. The CDR3 DNA reads as TGTGCCAGCAGTGAAGTGGTTAGCGGGGCCAACGTCCTGACTTTC. Translation gives CASSEVVSGANVLTF. The V gene is TRBV2, the J gene TRBJ2-6; D unresolved. The CDR3 covers 15 residues. Germline V gene lookup returns CDR1 SNHLY and CDR2 FYNNEI. V lost 1 base and J lost 4, with 8 bases in between.

The CDR3 here is CASSDGGPHKLFF. CDR3 DNA sequence: TGTGCCAGCAGTGATGGGGGGCCACATAAGCTGTTCTTC. The rearrangement links TRBV7-3 to TRBJ2-1; either TRBD1 or TRBD2 may fit D (6 bases each). Germline CDR1 SGHTA, CDR2 FQGTGA. The CDR3 loop spans 13 amino acids. V was shortened by 6 bases and J by 15 bases, with 21 bases between the two germline ends.